This is a list of T cell receptor beta chains from one sample in a study of T cells after yellow fever vaccination. TCRdb reprocessed the 5' RACE reads via MiXCR and lists one record per CDR3 protein. The table has around 590,000 distinct CDR3 sequences, more than 9% seen once. Sequencing was performed on PBMCs, taken on the day of the yellow fever booster vaccination. These receptors originate from a man in his thirties or forties who received the YFV17D yellow fever vaccine. Both conserved end residues are part of each CDR3.

CSAFVGIETQYF TRBJ2-5 TRBV29-1
CASSPSRQGINSPLHF TRBJ1-6 TRBV27
CASRTVQGSGPYEQYF TRBJ2-7 TRBV6-7
CASSDWGVVSEQYF TRBJ2-7 TRBV10-2
CSARDALQRTDTQYF TRBJ2-3 TRBV20-1
CASTLTVAGANEQFF TRBJ2-1 TRBV7-9
CASSQDRDGYTF TRBJ1-2 TRBV12-3/TRBV12-4
CSARETGQASYGYTF TRBJ1-2 TRBV20-1
CASRRDRATGTQYF TRBJ2-3 TRBV6-1
CSARDLAGTGELYF TRBJ2-7 TRBV20-1
CASAKETQYF TRBJ2-5 TRBV25-1
CSARDSRQGPYSNQPQHF TRBJ1-5 TRBV20-1
CASRSPKGGQAAKGYTF TRBJ1-2 TRBV7-2
CASSRQPSNGELFF TRBJ2-2 TRBV7-8
CASGSLRVPNEQFF TRBJ2-1 TRBV12-5
CASSQRTGGSHEQYF TRBJ2-7 TRBV3-1
CASSLLGFEGTDTQYF TRBJ2-3 TRBV11-2
CASSIDLNQPQHF TRBJ1-5 TRBV19
CASSLVASGSNTGELFF TRBJ2-2 TRBV5-1
CASSLQASGSDEQFF TRBJ2-1 TRBV7-2
CSALIGQVNQPQHF TRBJ1-5 TRBV20-1
CASSLALGAGANVLTF TRBJ2-6 TRBV7-9
CASSYVGPRYEQYF TRBJ2-7 TRBV6-2/TRBV6-3
CASTWGQETQYF TRBJ2-5 TRBV6-1
CSAGDTYEQYF TRBJ2-7 TRBV20-1
CASSLLSGSTLDTQYF TRBJ2-3 TRBV12-3/TRBV12-4
CASSFRQGGPGELFF TRBJ2-2 TRBV7-2
CASSRTGTGEETQYF TRBJ2-5 TRBV5-1
CASSESNTEAFF TRBJ1-1 TRBV2
CSGSRGGADTQYF TRBJ2-3 TRBV29-1
CASSRQGNTGELFF TRBJ2-2 TRBV18
CASSMTGWNEKLFF TRBJ1-4 TRBV6-1
CASRRTGVGGETQYF TRBJ2-5 TRBV5-1
CASSSTVPYEQYF TRBJ2-7 TRBV28
CATGRGSGNTIYF TRBJ1-3 TRBV6-2/TRBV6-3
CASSLSGHNEQFF TRBJ2-1 TRBV7-6
CASTKRTSGAETQYF TRBJ2-5 TRBV28
CASSIFLAGPYEQYF TRBJ2-7 TRBV19